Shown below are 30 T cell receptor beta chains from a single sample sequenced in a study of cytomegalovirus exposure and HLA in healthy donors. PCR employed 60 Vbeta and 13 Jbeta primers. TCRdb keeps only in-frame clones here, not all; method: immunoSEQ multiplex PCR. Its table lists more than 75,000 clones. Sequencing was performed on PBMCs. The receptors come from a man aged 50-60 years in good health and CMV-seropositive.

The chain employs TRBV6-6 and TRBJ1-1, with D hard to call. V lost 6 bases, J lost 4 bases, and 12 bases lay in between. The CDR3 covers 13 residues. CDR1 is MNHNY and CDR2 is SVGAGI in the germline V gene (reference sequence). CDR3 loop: CASRILGGTEAFF. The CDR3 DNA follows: TGTGCCAGCAGAATACTAGGTGGCACTGAAGCTTTCTTT.

The CDR3 reads CASSLGAGGPWEQFF. The CDR3 coding sequence is TGCGCCAGCAGCTTGGGAGCGGGAGGGCCTTGGGAGCAGTTCTTC. This sequence joins TRBV5-1 and TRBJ2-1; 10 positions match TRBD2. V lost 0 bases and J lost 10; bases outside the gene matches: 7. CDR3 length: 15 amino acids. CDR1 is SGHRS and CDR2 is YFSETQ in the germline V gene. The variable domain in full, with the rest retrieved from reference TRBV5-1 and TRBJ2-1, is KAGVTQTPRYLIKTRGQQVTLSCSPISGHRSVSWYQQTPGQGLQFLFEYFSETQRNKGNFPGRFSGRQFSNSRSEMNVSTLELGDSALYLCASSLGAGGPWEQFFGPGTRLTVL.

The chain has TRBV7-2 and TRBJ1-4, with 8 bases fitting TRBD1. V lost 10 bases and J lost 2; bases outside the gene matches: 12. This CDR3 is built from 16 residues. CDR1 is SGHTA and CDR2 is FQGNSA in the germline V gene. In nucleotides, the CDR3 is TGTGCCACCTCCCCAGGGGGCGCACGGACTAATGAAAAACTGTTTTTT. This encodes CATSPGGARTNEKLFF.

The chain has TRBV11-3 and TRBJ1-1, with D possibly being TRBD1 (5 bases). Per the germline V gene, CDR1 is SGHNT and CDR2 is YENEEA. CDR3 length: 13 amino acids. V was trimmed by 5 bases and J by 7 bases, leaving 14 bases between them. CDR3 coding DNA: TGTGCCAGCAGCGCATTTGGGGGGGGTGAAGCTTTCTTT. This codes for CASSAFGGGEAFF.

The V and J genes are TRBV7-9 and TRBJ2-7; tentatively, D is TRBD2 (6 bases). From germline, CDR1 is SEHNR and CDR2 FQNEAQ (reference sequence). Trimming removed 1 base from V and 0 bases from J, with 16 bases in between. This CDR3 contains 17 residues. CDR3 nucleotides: TGTGCCAGCAGCTTAGGCCGCGGGGATAGTGTCTCCTACGAGCAGTACTTC. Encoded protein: CASSLGRGDSVSYEQYF.

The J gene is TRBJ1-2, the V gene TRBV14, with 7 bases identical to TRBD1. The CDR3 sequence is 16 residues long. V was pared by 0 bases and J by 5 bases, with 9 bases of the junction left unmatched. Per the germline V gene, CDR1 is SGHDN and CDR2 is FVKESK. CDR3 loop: CASSQDSLGTAYGYTF. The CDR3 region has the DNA TGTGCCAGCAGCCAAGACAGTCTCGGGACAGCTTATGGCTACACCTTC.

DNA of the CDR3: TGTGCCAGCAGTAAGTCGGTAGTAAGCAATCAGCCCCAGCATTTT. Translating gives CASSKSVVSNQPQHF. V is TRBV6-1 and J is TRBJ1-5, with D hard to call. This CDR3 is 15 amino acids long. Trimming left V 5 bases short and J 1 base short, with 12 bases between. CDR1 MNHNS and CDR2 SASEGT come from the germline V gene.

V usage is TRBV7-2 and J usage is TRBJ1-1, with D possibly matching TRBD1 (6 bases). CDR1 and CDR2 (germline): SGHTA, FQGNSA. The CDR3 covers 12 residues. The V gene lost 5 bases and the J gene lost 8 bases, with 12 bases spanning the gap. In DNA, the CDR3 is TGTGCCAGCAGCCCTGGGACAATCGAAGCTTTCTTT. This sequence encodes CASSPGTIEAFF.

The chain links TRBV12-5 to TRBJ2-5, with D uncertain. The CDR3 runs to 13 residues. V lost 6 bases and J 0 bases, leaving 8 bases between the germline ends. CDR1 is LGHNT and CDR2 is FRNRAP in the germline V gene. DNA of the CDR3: TGTGCTAGTGGCCCGTCTTACCAAGAGACCCAGTACTTC. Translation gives CASGPSYQETQYF.

CDR3 residues: CASSLWGLSTNEKLFF. The CDR3 DNA reads as TGTGCCAGTAGTTTATGGGGGCTCTCGACTAATGAAAAACTGTTTTTT. J is TRBJ1-4 and V is TRBV19; D might be TRBD1 (6 bases). V was pared by 5 bases and J by 2 bases, with 15 bases between. The CDR3 loop spans 16 amino acids. Germline V gene data show CDR1 as LNHDA and CDR2 as SQIVND (reference sequence).

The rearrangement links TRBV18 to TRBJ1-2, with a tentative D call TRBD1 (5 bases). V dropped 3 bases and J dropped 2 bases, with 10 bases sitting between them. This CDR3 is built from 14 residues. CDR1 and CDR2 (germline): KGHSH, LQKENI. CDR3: CASSPQTENYGYTF. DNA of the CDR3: TGTGCCAGCTCACCCCAGACAGAGAACTATGGCTACACCTTC.

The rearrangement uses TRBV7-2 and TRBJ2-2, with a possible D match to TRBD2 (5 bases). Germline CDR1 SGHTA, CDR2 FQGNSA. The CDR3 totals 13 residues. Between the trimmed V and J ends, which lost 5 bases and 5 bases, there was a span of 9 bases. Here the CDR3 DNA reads TGTGCCAGCAGCCCTCGGGAAACCGGGGAGCTGTTTTTT. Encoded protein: CASSPRETGELFF. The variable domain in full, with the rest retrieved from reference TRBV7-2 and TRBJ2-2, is GAGVSQSPSNKVTEKGKDVELRCDPISGHTALYWYRQSLGQGLEFLIYFQGNSAPDKSGLPSDRFSAERTGGSVSTLTIQRTQQEDSAVYLCASSPRETGELFFGEGSRLTVL.

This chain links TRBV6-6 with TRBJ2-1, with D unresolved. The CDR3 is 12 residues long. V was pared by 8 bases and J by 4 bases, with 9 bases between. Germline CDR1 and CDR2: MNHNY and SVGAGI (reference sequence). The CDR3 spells CASFSGYNEQFF. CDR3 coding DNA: TGTGCCAGCTTTTCAGGTTACAATGAGCAGTTCTTC.

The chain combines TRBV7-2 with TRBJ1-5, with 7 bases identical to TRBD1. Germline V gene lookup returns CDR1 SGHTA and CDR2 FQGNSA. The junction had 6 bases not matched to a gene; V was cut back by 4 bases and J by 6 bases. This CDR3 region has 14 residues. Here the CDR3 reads CASSSRQGGQPQHF. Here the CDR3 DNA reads TGTGCCAGCAGCTCAAGACAGGGAGGTCAGCCCCAGCATTTT.

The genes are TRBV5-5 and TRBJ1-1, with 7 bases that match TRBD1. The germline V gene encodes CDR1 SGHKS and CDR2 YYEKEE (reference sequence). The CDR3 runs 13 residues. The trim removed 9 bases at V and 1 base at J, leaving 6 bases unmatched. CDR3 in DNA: TGTGCCACTCAACAGGGGTGGAACACTGAAGCTTTCTTT. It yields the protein CATQQGWNTEAFF.

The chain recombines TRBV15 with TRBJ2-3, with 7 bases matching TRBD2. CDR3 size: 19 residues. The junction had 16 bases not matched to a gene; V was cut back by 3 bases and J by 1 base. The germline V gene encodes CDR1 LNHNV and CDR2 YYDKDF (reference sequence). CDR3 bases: TGTGCCACCAGCAGCGCTTGGGGTGGCGGGAGTTGGGGCACAGATACGCAGTATTTT. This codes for CATSSAWGGGSWGTDTQYF.

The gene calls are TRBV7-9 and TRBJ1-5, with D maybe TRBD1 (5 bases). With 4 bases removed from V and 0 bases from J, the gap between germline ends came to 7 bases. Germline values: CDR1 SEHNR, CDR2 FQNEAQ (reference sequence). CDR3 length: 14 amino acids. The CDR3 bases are TGTGCCAGCAGCTCCGGGGGTAGCAATCAGCCCCAGCATTTT. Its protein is CASSSGGSNQPQHF.

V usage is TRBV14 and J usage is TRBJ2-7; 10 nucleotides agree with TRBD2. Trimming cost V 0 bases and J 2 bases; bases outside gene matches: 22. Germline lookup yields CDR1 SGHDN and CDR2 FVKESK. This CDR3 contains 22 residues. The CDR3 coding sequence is TGTGCCAGCAGCCAAGAAAAGGGCAGGGGGATCCCCGGACTAGCGGAGGCCTACGAGCAGTACGTC. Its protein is CASSQEKGRGIPGLAEAYEQYV.

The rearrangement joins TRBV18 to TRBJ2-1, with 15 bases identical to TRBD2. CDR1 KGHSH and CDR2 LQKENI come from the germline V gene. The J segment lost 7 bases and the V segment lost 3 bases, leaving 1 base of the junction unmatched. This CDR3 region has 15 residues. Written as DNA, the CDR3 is TGTGCCAGCTCACCCGGACTAGCGGGAGGGAATGAGCAGTTCTTC. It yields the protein CASSPGLAGGNEQFF. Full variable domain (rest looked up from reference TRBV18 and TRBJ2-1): NAGVMQNPRHLVRRRGQEARLRCSPMKGHSHVYWYRQLPEEGLKFMVYLQKENIIDESGMPKERFSAEFPKEGPSILRIQQVVRGDSAAYFCASSPGLAGGNEQFFGPGTRLTVL.

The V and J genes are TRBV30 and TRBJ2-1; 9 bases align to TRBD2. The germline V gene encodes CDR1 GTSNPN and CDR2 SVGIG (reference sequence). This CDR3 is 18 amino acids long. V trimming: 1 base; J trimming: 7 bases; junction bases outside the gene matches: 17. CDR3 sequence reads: CAWSGASGTNNPRNEQFF. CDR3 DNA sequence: TGTGCCTGGAGTGGGGCTAGCGGGACTAATAACCCACGGAATGAGCAGTTCTTC.

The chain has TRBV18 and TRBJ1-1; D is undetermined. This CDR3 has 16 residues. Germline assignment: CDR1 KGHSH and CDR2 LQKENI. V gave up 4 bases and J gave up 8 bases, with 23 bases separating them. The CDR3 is CASSQERFRQIFEAFF. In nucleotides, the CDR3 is TGTGCCAGCTCACAAGAAAGATTTCGACAAATCTTCGAAGCTTTCTTT.

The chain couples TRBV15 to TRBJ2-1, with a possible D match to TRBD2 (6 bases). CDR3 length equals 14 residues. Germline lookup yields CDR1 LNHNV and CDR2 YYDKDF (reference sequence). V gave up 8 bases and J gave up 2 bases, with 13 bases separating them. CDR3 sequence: CATWEEGTYNEQFF. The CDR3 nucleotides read TGTGCCACCTGGGAGGAGGGGACCTACAATGAGCAGTTCTTC.

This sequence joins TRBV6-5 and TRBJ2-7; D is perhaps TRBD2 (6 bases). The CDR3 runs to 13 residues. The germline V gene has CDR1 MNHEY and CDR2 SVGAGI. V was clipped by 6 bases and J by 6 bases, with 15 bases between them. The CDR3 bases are TGTGCCAGCAGACGTAGCCTGGGGGGCGAGCAGTACTTC. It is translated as CASRRSLGGEQYF.

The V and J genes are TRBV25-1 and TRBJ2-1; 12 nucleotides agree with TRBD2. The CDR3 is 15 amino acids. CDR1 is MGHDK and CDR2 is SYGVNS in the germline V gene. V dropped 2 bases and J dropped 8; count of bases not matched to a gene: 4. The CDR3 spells CASSEGLAGGDEQFF. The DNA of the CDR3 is TGTGCCAGCAGTGAAGGCCTAGCGGGAGGGGATGAGCAGTTCTTC.

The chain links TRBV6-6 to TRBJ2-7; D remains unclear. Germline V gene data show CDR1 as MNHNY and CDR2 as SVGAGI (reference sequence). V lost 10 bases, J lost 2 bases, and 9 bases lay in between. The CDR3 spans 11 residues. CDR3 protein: CATGSAYEQYF. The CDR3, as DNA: TGTGCCACCGGTTCGGCCTACGAGCAGTACTTC.

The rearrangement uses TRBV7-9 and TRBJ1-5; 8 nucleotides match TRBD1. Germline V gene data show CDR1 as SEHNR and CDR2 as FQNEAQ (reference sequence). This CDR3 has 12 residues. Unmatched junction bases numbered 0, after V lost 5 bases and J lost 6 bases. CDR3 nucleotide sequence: TGTGCCAGCAGCACAGGGGGTCAGCCCCAGCATTTT. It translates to CASSTGGQPQHF.

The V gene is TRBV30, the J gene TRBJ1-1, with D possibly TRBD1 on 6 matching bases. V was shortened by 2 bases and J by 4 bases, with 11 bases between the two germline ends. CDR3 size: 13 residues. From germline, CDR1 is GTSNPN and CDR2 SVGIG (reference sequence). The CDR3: CAWSRGGSTEAFF. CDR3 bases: TGTGCCTGGAGTAGGGGGGGGAGCACTGAAGCTTTCTTT.

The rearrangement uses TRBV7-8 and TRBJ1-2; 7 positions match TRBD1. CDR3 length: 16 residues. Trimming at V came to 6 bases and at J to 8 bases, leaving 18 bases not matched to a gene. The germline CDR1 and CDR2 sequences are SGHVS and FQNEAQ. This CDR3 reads CASSPSVTGADHGYTF. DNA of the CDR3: TGTGCCAGCAGTCCCTCCGTTACAGGGGCTGATCACGGCTACACCTTC.

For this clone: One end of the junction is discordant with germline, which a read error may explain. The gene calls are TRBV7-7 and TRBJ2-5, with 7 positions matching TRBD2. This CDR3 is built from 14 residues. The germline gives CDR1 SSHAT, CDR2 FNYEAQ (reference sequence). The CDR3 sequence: CASSPSGMGETQYF. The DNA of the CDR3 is TGTGCTAGCAGCCCGAGCGGGATGGGTGAGACCCAGTACTTC.

CDR3 loop: CASSQRPGYSTEAFF. The CDR3, as DNA: TGTGCCAGCAGCCAAAGGCCAGGGTATTCCACTGAAGCTTTCTTT. This rearrangement joins TRBV14 to TRBJ1-1; perhaps TRBD1 as D (5 bases). CDR3 length: 15 amino acids. V lost 2 bases, J lost 4 bases, and 14 bases lay in between. Germline V CDR1 and CDR2: SGHDN, FVKESK. The variable domain in full, completed from reference TRBV14 and TRBJ1-1, reads EAGVTQFPSHSVIEKGQTVTLRCDPISGHDNLYWYRRVMGKEIKFLLHFVKESKQDESGMPNNRFLAERTGGTYSTLKVQPAELEDSGVYFCASSQRPGYSTEAFFGQGTRLTVV.